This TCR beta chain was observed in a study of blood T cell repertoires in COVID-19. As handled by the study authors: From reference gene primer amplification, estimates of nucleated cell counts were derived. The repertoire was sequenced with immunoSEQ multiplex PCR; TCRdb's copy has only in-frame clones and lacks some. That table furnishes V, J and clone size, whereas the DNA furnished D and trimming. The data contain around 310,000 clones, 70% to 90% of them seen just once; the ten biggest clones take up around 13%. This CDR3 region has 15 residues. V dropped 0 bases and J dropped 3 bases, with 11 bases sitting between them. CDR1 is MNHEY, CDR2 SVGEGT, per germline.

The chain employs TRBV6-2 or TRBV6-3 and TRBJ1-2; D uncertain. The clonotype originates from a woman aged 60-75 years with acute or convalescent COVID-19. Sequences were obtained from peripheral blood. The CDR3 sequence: CASSYSGADYYGYTF. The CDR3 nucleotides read TGTGCCAGCAGTTACTCGGGTGCGGACTACTATGGCTACACCTTC.